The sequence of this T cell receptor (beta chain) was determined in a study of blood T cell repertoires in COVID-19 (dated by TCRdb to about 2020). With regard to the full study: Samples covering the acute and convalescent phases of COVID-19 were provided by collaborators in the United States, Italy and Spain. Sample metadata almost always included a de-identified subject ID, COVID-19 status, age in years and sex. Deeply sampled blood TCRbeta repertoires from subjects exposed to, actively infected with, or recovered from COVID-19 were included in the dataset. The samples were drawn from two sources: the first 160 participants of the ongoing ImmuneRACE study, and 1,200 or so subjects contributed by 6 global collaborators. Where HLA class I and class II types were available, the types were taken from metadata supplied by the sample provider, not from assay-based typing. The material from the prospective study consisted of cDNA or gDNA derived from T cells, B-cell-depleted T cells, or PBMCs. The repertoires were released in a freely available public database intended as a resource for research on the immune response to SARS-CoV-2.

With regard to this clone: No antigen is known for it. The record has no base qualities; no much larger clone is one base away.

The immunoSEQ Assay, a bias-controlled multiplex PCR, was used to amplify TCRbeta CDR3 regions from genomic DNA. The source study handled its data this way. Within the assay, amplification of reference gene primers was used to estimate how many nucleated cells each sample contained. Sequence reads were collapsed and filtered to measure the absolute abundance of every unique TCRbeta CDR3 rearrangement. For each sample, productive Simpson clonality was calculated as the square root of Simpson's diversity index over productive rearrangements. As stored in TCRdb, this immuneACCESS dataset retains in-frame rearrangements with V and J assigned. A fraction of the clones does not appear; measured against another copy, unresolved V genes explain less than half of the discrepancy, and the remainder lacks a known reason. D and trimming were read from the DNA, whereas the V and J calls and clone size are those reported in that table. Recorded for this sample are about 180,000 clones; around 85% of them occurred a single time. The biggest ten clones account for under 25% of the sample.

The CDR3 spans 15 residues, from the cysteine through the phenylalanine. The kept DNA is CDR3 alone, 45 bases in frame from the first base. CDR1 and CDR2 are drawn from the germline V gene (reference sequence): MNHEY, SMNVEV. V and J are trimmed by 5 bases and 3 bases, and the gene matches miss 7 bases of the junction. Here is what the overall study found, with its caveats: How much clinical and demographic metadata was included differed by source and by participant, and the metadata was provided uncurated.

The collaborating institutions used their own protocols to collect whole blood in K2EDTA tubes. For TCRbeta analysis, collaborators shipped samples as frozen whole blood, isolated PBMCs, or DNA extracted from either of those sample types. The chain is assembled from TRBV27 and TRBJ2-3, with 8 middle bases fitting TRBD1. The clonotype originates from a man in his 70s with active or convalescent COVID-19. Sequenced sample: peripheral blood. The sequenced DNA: TGTGCCAGCAGTCAGGGGGCGTTGTCGACAGATACGCAGTATTTT. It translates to CASSQGALSTDTQYF.